The sequence of this T cell receptor (beta chain) was determined in a study of Graves' ophthalmopathy and Graves' hyperthyroidism. Study at large: At the time of initial diagnosis and before any treatment, peripheral blood was collected.

This clonotype was seen many times. The authors amplified TCR beta CDR3 regions from RNA transcripts. The first-round RT-PCR employed HTBI primers together with the Qiagen OneStep RT-PCR kit. A multiplex PCR was then performed as the second round. TCRdb reprocessed the multiplex PCR reads via MiXCR and lists one record per CDR3 protein. This table holds 170,000 or so distinct CDR3 sequences, approximately 38% found once. The CDR3 covers 17 residues. V lost 6 bases, J lost 1 base, and 14 bases stayed unmatched. Per germline, CDR1 MNHEY and CDR2 SVGEGT. The sequenced material came from peripheral blood. The source of this sequence is a woman in her forties with Graves' ophthalmopathy. V gene TRBV6-2 or TRBV6-3 combines with J gene TRBJ1-1; 7 bases agree with TRBD1. CDR3 bases: TGTGCCAGCAGGATAGACAGGGAGGGACGTGAGAACACTGAAGCTTTCTTT. Translated, it gives CASRIDREGRENTEAFF.